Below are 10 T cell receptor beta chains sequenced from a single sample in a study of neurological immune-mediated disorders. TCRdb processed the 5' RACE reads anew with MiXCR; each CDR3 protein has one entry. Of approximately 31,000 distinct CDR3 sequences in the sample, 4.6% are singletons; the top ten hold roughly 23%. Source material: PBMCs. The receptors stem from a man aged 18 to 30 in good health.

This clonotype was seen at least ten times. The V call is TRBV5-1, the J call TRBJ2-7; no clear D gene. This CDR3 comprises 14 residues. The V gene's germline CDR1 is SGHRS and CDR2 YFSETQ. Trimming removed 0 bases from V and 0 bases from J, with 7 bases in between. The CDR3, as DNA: TGCGCCAGCAGCTTGGGTGTAAGCTCCTACGAGCAGTACTTC. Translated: CASSLGVSSYEQYF.

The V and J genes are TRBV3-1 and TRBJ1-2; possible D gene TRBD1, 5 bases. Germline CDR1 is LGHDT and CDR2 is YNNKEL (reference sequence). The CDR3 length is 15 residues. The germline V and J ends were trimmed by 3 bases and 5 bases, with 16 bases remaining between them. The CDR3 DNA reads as TGTGCCAGCAGCCATTACCCGGGACCGCATTATGGCTACACCTTC. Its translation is CASSHYPGPHYGYTF. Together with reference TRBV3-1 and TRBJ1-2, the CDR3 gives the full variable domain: DTAVSQTPKYLVTQMGNDKSIKCEQNLGHDTMYWYKQDSKKFLKIMFSYNNKELIINETVPNRFSPKSPDKAHLNLHINSLELGDSAVYFCASSHYPGPHYGYTFGSGTRLTVV.

The CDR3 here is CASSLWFEADNEQFF. In DNA form, the CDR3 reads TGTGCCAGCAGTTTATGGTTTGAGGCAGACAATGAGCAGTTCTTC. The gene calls are TRBV27 and TRBJ2-1; D is undetermined. The CDR3 covers 15 residues. V was pared by 1 base and J by 5 bases, with 12 bases between. CDR1 is MNHEY, CDR2 SMNVEV, per germline (reference sequence).

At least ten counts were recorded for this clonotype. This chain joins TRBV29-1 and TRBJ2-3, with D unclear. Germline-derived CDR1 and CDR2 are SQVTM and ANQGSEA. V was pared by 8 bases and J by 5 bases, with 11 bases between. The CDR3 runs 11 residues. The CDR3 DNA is TGCAGCTTCAGATCGGGAGATACGCAGTATTTT. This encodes CSFRSGDTQYF.

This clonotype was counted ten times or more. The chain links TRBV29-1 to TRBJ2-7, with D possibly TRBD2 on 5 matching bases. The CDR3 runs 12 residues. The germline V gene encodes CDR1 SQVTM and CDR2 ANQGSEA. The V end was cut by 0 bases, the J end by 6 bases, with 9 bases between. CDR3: CSVEERGSEQYF. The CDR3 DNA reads TGCAGCGTTGAAGAAAGAGGGAGCGAGCAGTACTTC.

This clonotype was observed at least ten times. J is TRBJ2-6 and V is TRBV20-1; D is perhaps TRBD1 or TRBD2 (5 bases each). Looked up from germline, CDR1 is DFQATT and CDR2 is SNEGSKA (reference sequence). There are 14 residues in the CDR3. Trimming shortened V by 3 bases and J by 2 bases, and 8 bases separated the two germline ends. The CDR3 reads CSASQGAGANVLTF. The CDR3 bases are TGCAGTGCTAGCCAGGGAGCTGGGGCCAACGTCCTGACTTTC.

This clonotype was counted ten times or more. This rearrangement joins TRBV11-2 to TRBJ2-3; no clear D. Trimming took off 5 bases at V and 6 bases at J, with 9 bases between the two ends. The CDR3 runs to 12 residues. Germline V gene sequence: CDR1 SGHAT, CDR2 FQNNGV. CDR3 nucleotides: TGTGCCAGCAGCCGGGTATGGGATACGCAGTATTTT. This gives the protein CASSRVWDTQYF.

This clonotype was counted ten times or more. The CDR3 here is CASSPVLGGQETQYF. CDR3 DNA: TGTGCCAGCAGCCCGGTCCTAGGTGGACAAGAGACCCAGTACTTC. This chain links TRBV5-5 with TRBJ2-5; no clear D gene. Trimming removed 4 bases at V and 2 bases at J, with 15 bases between. CDR3 length: 15 amino acids. From germline, CDR1 is SGHKS and CDR2 YYEKEE (reference sequence).

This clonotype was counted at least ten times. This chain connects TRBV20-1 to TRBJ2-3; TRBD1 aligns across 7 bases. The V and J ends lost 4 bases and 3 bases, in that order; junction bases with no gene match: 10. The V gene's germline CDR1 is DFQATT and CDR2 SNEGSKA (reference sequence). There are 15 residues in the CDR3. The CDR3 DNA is TGCAGTGCTACTGGATCGGCAGGGGGAACAGATACGCAGTATTTT. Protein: CSATGSAGGTDTQYF.

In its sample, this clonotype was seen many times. CDR3 amino acids: CSARDSPATPLHF. CDR3 DNA sequence: TGCAGCGCGAGGGACAGTCCCGCGACGCCCCTCCACTTT. The chain is built from TRBV29-1 and TRBJ1-6; 7 bases fit TRBD1. Germline V gene sequence: CDR1 SQVTM, CDR2 ANQGSEA. There are 13 residues in the CDR3. The V segment lost 7 bases and the J segment 13 bases; nucleotides outside the gene matches: 13. Complete variable domain (other parts from reference TRBV29-1 and TRBJ1-6): SAVISQKPSRDICQRGTSLTIQCQVDSQVTMMFWYRQQPGQSLTLIATANQGSEATYESGFVIDKFPISRPNLTFSTLTVSNMSPEDSSIYLCSARDSPATPLHFGNGTRLTVT.